One and the same sample provided the 28 T cell receptor beta chains below, sequenced in a study of blood T cells in healthy people across ages. Through a sample-barcoded 5' primer and a J-beta primer mix, a second PCR was run for about 6 to 11 cycles. MiXCR, run by TCRdb on the 5' RACE reads, gives a single entry per CDR3 protein. The sample lists some 1,500,000 distinct CDR3 sequences; 35% to 45% were seen once. Sequencing was carried out using blood. All receptors come from a woman in her late teens or twenties in good health.

This CDR3 reads CSVKVRQETQFF. DNA of the CDR3: TGCAGTGTTAAGGTTAGGCAAGAGACCCAGTTCTTC. This sequence joins TRBV20-1 and TRBJ2-5; the D is unclear. The J call may be mistaken, given a closer DNA end match to TRBJ2-1. Germline CDR1 DFQATT, CDR2 SNEGSKA (reference sequence). The CDR3 has 12 residues.

The chain recombines TRBV20-1 with TRBJ1-4, with 10 nucleotides matching TRBD1. The J segment lost 11 bases and the V segment lost 8 bases, leaving 11 bases of the junction unmatched. The CDR3 loop spans 13 amino acids. Germline assignment: CDR1 DFQATT and CDR2 SNEGSKA (reference sequence). CDR3 loop: CSPSTGGSTKLFF. The CDR3 DNA sequence: TGCAGTCCCTCGACAGGGGGCTCGACTAAACTGTTTTTT.

V usage is TRBV7-6 and J usage is TRBJ2-7; possibly TRBD1 for D (5 bases). V was trimmed by 2 bases and J by 2 bases, leaving 10 bases between them. Germline V gives CDR1 SGHVS, CDR2 FNYEAQ. CDR3 size: 14 residues. This CDR3 is CASSLTLTAYEQYF. In nucleotides, the CDR3 is TGTGCCAGCAGCTTAACCCTGACAGCCTACGAGCAGTACTTC. The full variable domain, rest sourced from reference TRBV7-6 and TRBJ2-7, is GAGVSQSPRYKVTKRGQDVALRCDPISGHVSLYWYRQALGQGPEFLTYFNYEAQQDKSGLPNDRFSAERPEGSISTLTIQRTEQRDSAMYRCASSLTLTAYEQYFGPGTRLTVT.

The chain recombines TRBV29-1 with TRBJ2-5; TRBD2 matches at 7 bases. This CDR3 has 13 residues. J gave up 11 bases and V 1 base, and 10 bases lay outside the gene matches. CDR1 is SQVTM and CDR2 is ANQGSEA in the germline V gene. CDR3 nucleotides: TGCAGCGTTGAAGGGACTAGGAATCGTGAGCAGTACTTC. Translated: CSVEGTRNREQYF.

V and J are TRBV5-1 and TRBJ2-7; tentatively, D is TRBD1 (6 bases). The CDR3 has 14 amino acids. CDR1 and CDR2 (germline): SGHRS, YFSETQ. Trimming took off 4 bases at V and 3 bases at J, with 14 bases between the two ends. In DNA, the CDR3 is TGCGCCAGCAGCCTTTGGGACACGGACTACGAGCAGTACTTC. This encodes CASSLWDTDYEQYF.

This clonotype was detected a few times. This chain connects TRBV12-3 or TRBV12-4 to TRBJ2-1, with D tentatively TRBD1 or TRBD2 (5 bases each). The CDR3 contains 14 residues. V lost 3 bases, J lost 5 bases, and 11 bases lay in between. The DNA for the CDR3 is TGTGCCAGCAGTTTTACCGGGGCCAACAATGAGCAGTTCTTC. Its protein is CASSFTGANNEQFF.

This clonotype was seen a single time. The chain uses TRBV7-2 and TRBJ2-5; perhaps TRBD1 as D (6 bases). This CDR3 region has 14 residues. The germline V and J ends were trimmed by 5 bases and 11 bases, with 21 bases remaining between them. CDR1 and CDR2 from the germline V gene are SGHTA and FQGNSA. CDR3 bases: TGTGCCAGCAGCATCGGGACAACTAGTCTTGAGCAGTACTTC. Amino acids: CASSIGTTSLEQYF.

This clonotype was counted a few times. This chain joins TRBV7-9 and TRBJ1-1; tentatively, D is TRBD1 (5 bases). There are 16 residues in the CDR3. Germline CDR1 is SEHNR and CDR2 is FQNEAQ (reference sequence). Trimming pared 5 bases from V and 4 bases from J, leaving 20 bases between. The CDR3 DNA reads TGTGCCAGCAGCCCGAGAGGGACCCCCGGTGGCACTGAAGCTTTCTTT. Protein sequence: CASSPRGTPGGTEAFF.

Only a few counts were recorded for this clonotype. The chain combines TRBV7-8 with TRBJ2-7, with 11 bases that match TRBD2. J was trimmed by 7 bases and V by 2 bases; bases with no gene match: 4. The CDR3 is made up of 14 amino acids. In germline, CDR1 is SGHVS, CDR2 FQNEAQ. The DNA for the CDR3 is TGTGCCAGCAGCTTACTAGCGGGGGGTGAGGAGCAGTACTTC. Amino acids: CASSLLAGGEEQYF.

This chain joins TRBV10-3 and TRBJ2-1; the D gene could be TRBD1 or TRBD2 (5 bases each). The V gene's germline CDR1 is ENHRY and CDR2 SYGVKD. This CDR3 is built from 14 residues. Deletions cut 0 bases from V and 10 bases from J, with 13 bases between. The CDR3: CAISESGDHPEQFF. In nucleotides, the CDR3 is TGTGCCATCAGTGAGTCGGGGGACCACCCGGAGCAGTTCTTC.

This chain links TRBV10-3 with TRBJ2-7; tentatively, D is TRBD1 or TRBD2 (5 bases each). CDR3 size: 14 residues. Germline V gene sequence: CDR1 ENHRY, CDR2 SYGVKD. Trimming removed 11 bases from V and 0 bases from J, with 17 bases in between. CDR3 region: CASQNRTHSYEQYF. The CDR3 nucleotides read TGTGCCTCACAAAACAGGACTCACTCCTACGAGCAGTACTTC.

The chain employs TRBV19 and TRBJ2-1; D is undetermined. CDR1 and CDR2 from the germline V gene are LNHDA and SQIVND (reference sequence). This CDR3 has 13 amino acids. V lost 6 bases, J lost 8 bases, and 14 bases lay in between. As DNA, the CDR3 is TGTGCCAGTAGGTGGCGTACGACGGATGAGCAGTTCTTC. Protein product: CASRWRTTDEQFF.

At least ten counts were recorded for this clonotype. The CDR3 DNA sequence: TGTGCCACCTTAGACAGGGAACTTAAAGAGACCCAGTACTTC. Translated: CATLDRELKETQYF. The rearrangement uses TRBV10-3 and TRBJ2-5; 7 bases line up with TRBD1. The CDR3 sequence is 14 residues long. Germline V gene lookup returns CDR1 ENHRY and CDR2 SYGVKD. After removal of 10 bases from V and 3 bases from J, the junction contained 11 bases not matched to a gene.

V gene TRBV13 combines with J gene TRBJ2-6; no clear D gene. The V end lost 11 bases, the J end lost 2 bases, and 10 bases lay between the germline ends. The CDR3 has 13 residues. CDR1 and CDR2 from the germline V gene are PRHDT and FYEKMQ (reference sequence). Here the CDR3 reads CAVPLPGANVLTF. In DNA form, the CDR3 reads TGTGCCGTCCCGCTCCCTGGGGCCAACGTCCTGACTTTC.

This clonotype was counted only a few times. V gene TRBV5-1 combines with J gene TRBJ1-2; TRBD1 matches 7 bases. The germline gives CDR1 SGHRS, CDR2 YFSETQ. The CDR3 totals 14 residues. V trimming: 0 bases; J trimming: 6 bases; junction bases outside the gene matches: 5. The CDR3 sequence is CASSLGETGNGYTF. The CDR3, as DNA: TGCGCCAGCAGCTTGGGGGAGACAGGGAATGGCTACACCTTC.

In this sample, this clonotype turned up a few times. The rearrangement uses TRBV7-9 and TRBJ2-7, with D hard to call. This CDR3 contains 14 residues. The germline V gene has CDR1 SEHNR and CDR2 FQNEAQ (reference sequence). Trimming took 4 bases from V and 4 from J, leaving 14 bases between them. Here the CDR3 reads CASSSPLHPYEQYF. DNA for the CDR3: TGTGCCAGCAGCTCCCCCCTCCATCCTTACGAGCAGTACTTC.

The rearrangement joins TRBV6-2 or TRBV6-3 to TRBJ1-1, with D uncertain. The CDR3 covers 12 residues. Between the trimmed V and J ends, which lost 2 bases and 11 bases, there was a span of 12 bases. CDR1 MNHEY and CDR2 SVGEGT come from the germline V gene. CDR3 sequence (DNA): TGTGCCAGCAGTTACGCGCCTCGTTATGCTTTCTTT. Residues: CASSYAPRYAFF.

This clonotype occurred a few times. This sequence joins TRBV7-2 and TRBJ2-1; D is unresolved. Trimming pared 0 bases from V and 1 base from J, leaving 16 bases between. Germline CDR1 and CDR2: SGHTA and FQGNSA. The length of the CDR3 is 18 residues. CDR3 loop: CASSLAPLGGVSYNEQFF. CDR3 in DNA: TGTGCCAGCAGCTTAGCCCCTCTGGGTGGGGTTTCCTACAATGAGCAGTTCTTC.

This chain connects TRBV20-1 to TRBJ2-3; unclear D gene. This CDR3 comprises 13 residues. V lost 2 bases, J lost 2 bases, and 8 bases lay in between. Per germline, CDR1 DFQATT and CDR2 SNEGSKA (reference sequence). This CDR3 is CSARLTLTDTQYF. The CDR3 coding sequence is TGCAGTGCTAGATTGACTCTCACAGATACGCAGTATTTT.

DNA of the CDR3: TGTGCCAGCAGCCGGAGCGGGGGGGCCGGGGAGCTGTTTTTT. As protein: CASSRSGGAGELFF. The V call is TRBV3-1, the J call TRBJ2-2, with TRBD2 matching over 10 bases. The CDR3 sequence is 14 residues long. Germline V gene data show CDR1 as LGHDT and CDR2 as YNNKEL (reference sequence). After removal of 4 bases from V and 6 bases from J, the junction contained 2 bases not matched to a gene.

This clonotype was counted at least ten times. This chain joins TRBV12-3 or TRBV12-4 and TRBJ2-1; possible D gene TRBD2, 6 bases. The CDR3 has 13 amino acids. Trimming stripped 6 bases from V and 8 bases from J, with 14 bases between. CDR3 amino acids: CASSPREAHEQFF. DNA of the CDR3: TGTGCCAGCAGCCCCAGGGAGGCGCATGAGCAGTTCTTC.

This chain joins TRBV6-2 or TRBV6-3 and TRBJ2-2; unclear D gene. Trimming cost V 7 bases and J 2 bases, with 17 bases left between them. Germline loops: CDR1 MNHEY, CDR2 SVGEGT. There are 16 residues in the CDR3. In nucleotides, the CDR3 is TGTGCCAGCAACACGCCCAGTTTGGTAAACACCGGGGAGCTGTTTTTT. It translates to CASNTPSLVNTGELFF.

The V call is TRBV12-3 or TRBV12-4, the J call TRBJ1-5, with unresolved D. The CDR3 loop spans 14 amino acids. V was pared by 4 bases and J by 5 bases, with 12 bases between. The CDR3 here is CASSSTGFYQPQHF. As DNA, the CDR3 is TGTGCCAGCAGTTCGACGGGGTTTTATCAGCCCCAGCATTTT.

This rearrangement joins TRBV13 to TRBJ1-4; 7 bases are shared with TRBD1. Germline loops: CDR1 PRHDT, CDR2 FYEKMQ (reference sequence). This CDR3 region has 18 residues. J lost 7 bases, V lost 5 bases, and 19 bases had no gene match. In nucleotides, the CDR3 is TGTGCCAGCAGCGAACCCGCGGACAGGACACCCCACGGTGAAAAACTGTTTTTT. This codes for CASSEPADRTPHGEKLFF.

This sequence joins TRBV12-3 or TRBV12-4 and TRBJ2-5; D remains unclear. CDR3 size: 15 residues. V was clipped by 7 bases and J by 4 bases, with 19 bases between them. CDR3 sequence reads: CASTLDGFARETQYF. In DNA, the CDR3 is TGTGCCAGCACCTTAGACGGATTCGCCCGAGAGACCCAGTACTTC.

The chain uses TRBV4-3 and TRBJ2-7; D might be TRBD2 (5 bases). This CDR3 contains 13 residues. Trimming removed 0 bases from V and 5 bases from J, with 8 bases in between. CDR1 LGHNA and CDR2 YSLEER come from the germline V gene. CDR3 protein: CASSQEPGDEQYF. The CDR3 coding sequence is TGCGCCAGCAGCCAAGAACCCGGGGACGAGCAGTACTTC.

This clonotype appeared a few times. The rearrangement uses TRBV7-9 and TRBJ2-7, with 7 bases fitting TRBD1. This CDR3 region has 15 residues. Germline trimming cut 5 bases from V and 0 bases from J; bases unmatched to any gene: 7. Germline V gives CDR1 SEHNR, CDR2 FQNEAQ (reference sequence). The CDR3 coding sequence is TGTGCCAGCAGCCTTGGGACAGTCTTCTCCTACGAGCAGTACTTC. Translated, it gives CASSLGTVFSYEQYF.

This clonotype was seen a few times. This chain links TRBV7-2 with TRBJ2-5; tentative D call: TRBD2 (5 bases). Germline V lookup: CDR1 SGHTA, CDR2 FQGNSA. CDR3 length equals 14 residues. Trimming took 1 base from V and 11 from J, leaving 17 bases between them. CDR3 in amino acids: CASSLGASEEEQYF. The CDR3 DNA follows: TGTGCCAGCAGCTTAGGAGCCTCAGAGGAGGAGCAGTACTTC.